This entry features one T cell receptor beta chain sequence. Its antigen remains unknown. TCRdb recomputed calls from the reads with MiXCR, one row per CDR3 protein. This repertoire shows about a million distinct CDR3 sequences, around 29% found once; its top ten account for about 14%. The data originate from a study of T cell repertoires in cytomegalovirus infection. Study details: CMV infection and matching HLA type were both indicated by public TCR beta signatures.

Whole-study findings and limits: HLA-C-restricted CMV-specific TCR beta clonotypes prevailed in the ex vivo response.

The CDR3 spans 16 residues. Trimming took 1 base from V and 4 from J, leaving 14 bases between them. Looked up from germline, CDR1 is SGHDN and CDR2 is FVKESK. This sample comprised cultured CD8+ T cells from PBMCs, obtained from culture after CMV antigen stimulation. The chain couples TRBV14 to TRBJ1-5; no firm D call. This TCR was sampled from a human donor in good health (CMV status not recorded). Some clones in this sample may be carry-over from other donors' samples. Written as DNA, the CDR3 is TGTGCCAGCAGCCAAGGTGGGTCGGACCCTAATCAGCCCCAGCATTTT. Amino acid sequence: CASSQGGSDPNQPQHF. Using reference TRBV14 and TRBJ1-5 for the parts outside the CDR3, the full variable domain is EAGVTQFPSHSVIEKGQTVTLRCDPISGHDNLYWYRRVMGKEIKFLLHFVKESKQDESGMPNNRFLAERTGGTYSTLKVQPAELEDSGVYFCASSQGGSDPNQPQHFGDGTRLSIL.